A single sample gave rise to the 7 T cell receptor beta chains below, sequenced in a study of shared clonotypes between healthy human individuals. Measured with immunoSEQ multiplex PCR; TCRdb has only the in-frame clones, and not every one. This sample carries about 1,500,000 clones, roughly 96% of them seen once, and the ten largest clones take about 1.2%. Sequenced input: naive CD4+ T cells sorted from blood. Described subset: CD45RA+ positively selected. All receptors derive from a man aged 25 to 40 in good health.

The chain combines TRBV2 with TRBJ2-2; D gene uncertain. CDR3 length: 15 residues. Germline values: CDR1 SNHLY, CDR2 FYNNEI. V dropped 2 bases and J dropped 2 bases, with 9 bases sitting between them. Written as DNA, the CDR3 is TGTGCCAGCAGTGAAAATAGCAGAAACACCGGGGAGCTGTTTTTT. The encoded protein is CASSENSRNTGELFF.

As for this clone: Relative to the germline gene, one junction end is altered; a read error may explain this. The identical CDR3 is also encoded by other nucleotide sequences in the sample. The CDR3, as DNA: TGTGCCAGCAGTGAAGGGACCTACCGTTACGAGCAATACTTC. Its translation is CASSEGTYRYEQYF. The J gene is TRBJ2-7, the V gene TRBV6-1, with D uncertain. This CDR3 is 14 amino acids long. Germline assignment: CDR1 MNHNS and CDR2 SASEGT.

This chain connects TRBV5-4 to TRBJ2-7; either TRBD1 or TRBD2 may fit D (7 bases each). Germline V gene sequence: CDR1 SGHNT, CDR2 YYREEE (reference sequence). CDR3 size: 16 residues. Deletions cut 0 bases from V and 1 base from J, with 14 bases between. The CDR3: CASSLEGGGFSYEQYF. For the CDR3, the DNA is TGTGCCAGCAGCTTGGAGGGAGGGGGCTTTTCCTACGAGCAGTACTTC.

V usage is TRBV5-1 and J usage is TRBJ2-2; TRBD2 might be the D (6 bases). Germline V gives CDR1 SGHRS, CDR2 YFSETQ. CDR3 length: 15 residues. Trimming cost V 7 bases and J 2 bases, with 15 bases left between them. The CDR3 DNA is TGCGCCAGCGGAATTAGCGGAGTCAACACCGGGGAGCTGTTTTTT. Translated: CASGISGVNTGELFF.

Comment on this clone: One end of the junction is discordant with germline, which a read error may explain. The chain couples TRBV5-3 to TRBJ1-1; D is undetermined. TRBV5-3 is filed as an ORF, its function uncertain. The CDR3 covers 9 residues. This CDR3 reads CARSSPVRF. For the CDR3, the DNA is TGTGCCAGAAGCTCCCCGGTGCGGTTT.

The V call is TRBV28, the J call TRBJ2-5, with D unresolved. The ends were cut back, 3 bases at V and 5 bases at J, with 10 bases in the middle. CDR3 length: 13 amino acids. The V gene's germline CDR1 is MDHEN and CDR2 SYDVKM. In DNA form, the CDR3 reads TGTGCCAGCAGTTTCTCGGCAGCGGAGACCCAGTACTTC. Its protein is CASSFSAAETQYF. The full variable domain, in which reference TRBV28 and TRBJ2-5 provide the parts outside the CDR3, is DVKVTQSSRYLVKRTGEKVFLECVQDMDHENMFWYRQDPGLGLRLIYFSYDVKMKEKGDIPEGYSVSREKKERFSLILESASTNQTSMYLCASSFSAAETQYFGPGTRLLVL.

The chain is built from TRBV27 and TRBJ2-7; TRBD2 agrees at 9 bases. The V and J ends lost 3 bases and 3 bases, in that order; junction bases with no gene match: 12. The CDR3 totals 17 residues. Germline lookup yields CDR1 MNHEY and CDR2 SMNVEV (reference sequence). In nucleotides, the CDR3 is TGTGCCAGCAGTTTTGGGGAGTTGCTAGCGGGACTCTACGAGCAGTACTTC. Its translation: CASSFGELLAGLYEQYF.